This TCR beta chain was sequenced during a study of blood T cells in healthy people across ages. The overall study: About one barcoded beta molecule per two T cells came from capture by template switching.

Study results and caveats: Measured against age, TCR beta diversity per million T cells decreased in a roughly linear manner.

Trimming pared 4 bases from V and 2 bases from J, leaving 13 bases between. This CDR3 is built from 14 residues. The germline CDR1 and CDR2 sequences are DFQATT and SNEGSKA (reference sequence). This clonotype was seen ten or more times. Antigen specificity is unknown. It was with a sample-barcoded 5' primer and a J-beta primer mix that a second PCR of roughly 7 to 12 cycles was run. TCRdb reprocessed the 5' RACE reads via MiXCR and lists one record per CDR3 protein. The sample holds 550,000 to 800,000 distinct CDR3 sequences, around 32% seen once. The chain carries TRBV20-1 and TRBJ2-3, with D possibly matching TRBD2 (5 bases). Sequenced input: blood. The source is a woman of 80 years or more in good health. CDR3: CSAISGGLTDTQYF. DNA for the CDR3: TGCAGTGCTATTTCAGGCGGGCTCACAGATACGCAGTATTTT.